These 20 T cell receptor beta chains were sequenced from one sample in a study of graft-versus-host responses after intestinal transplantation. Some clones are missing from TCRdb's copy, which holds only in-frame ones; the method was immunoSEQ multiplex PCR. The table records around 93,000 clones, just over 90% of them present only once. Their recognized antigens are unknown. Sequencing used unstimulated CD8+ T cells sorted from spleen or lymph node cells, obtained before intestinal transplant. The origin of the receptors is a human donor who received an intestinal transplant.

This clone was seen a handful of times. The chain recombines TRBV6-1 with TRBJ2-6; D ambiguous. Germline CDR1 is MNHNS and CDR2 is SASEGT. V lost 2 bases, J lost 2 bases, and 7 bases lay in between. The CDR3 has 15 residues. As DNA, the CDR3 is TGTGCCAGCAGTGAAAGGGTAACTGGGGCCAACGTCCTGACTTTC. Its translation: CASSERVTGANVLTF.

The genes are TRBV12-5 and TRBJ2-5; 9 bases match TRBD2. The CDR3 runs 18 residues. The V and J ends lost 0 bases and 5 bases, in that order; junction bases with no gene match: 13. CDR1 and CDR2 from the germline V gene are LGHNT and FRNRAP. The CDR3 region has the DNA TGTGCTAGTGGTTTGGTAGGAGCGGGGGGAATCAACCTCGAGACCCAGTACTTC. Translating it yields CASGLVGAGGINLETQYF.

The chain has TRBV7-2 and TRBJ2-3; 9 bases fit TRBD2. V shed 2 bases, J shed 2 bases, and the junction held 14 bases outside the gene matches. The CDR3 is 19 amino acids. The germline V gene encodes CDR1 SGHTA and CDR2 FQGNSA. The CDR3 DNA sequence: TGTGCCAGCAGCTTAACTTCCGGCGGGAGGGCCGGGGTCACAGATACGCAGTATTTT. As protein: CASSLTSGGRAGVTDTQYF.

The CDR3 spells CATSRDRGWQETQYF. The DNA of the CDR3 is TGTGCCACCAGCAGAGATCGAGGGTGGCAAGAGACCCAGTACTTC. The V call is TRBV15, the J call TRBJ2-5; possible D gene TRBD2, 5 bases. The V end was cut by 0 bases, the J end by 2 bases, with 10 bases between. This CDR3 comprises 15 residues. CDR1 LNHNV and CDR2 YYDKDF come from the germline V gene (reference sequence).

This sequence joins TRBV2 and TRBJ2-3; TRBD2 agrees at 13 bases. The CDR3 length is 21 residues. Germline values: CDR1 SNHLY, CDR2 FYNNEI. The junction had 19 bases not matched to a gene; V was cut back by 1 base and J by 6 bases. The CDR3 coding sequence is TGTGCCAGCAGTGAAGAGGGAGTAGGACTAGCGGGGGCAAGTCAGGGGGATACGCAGTATTTT. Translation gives CASSEEGVGLAGASQGDTQYF.

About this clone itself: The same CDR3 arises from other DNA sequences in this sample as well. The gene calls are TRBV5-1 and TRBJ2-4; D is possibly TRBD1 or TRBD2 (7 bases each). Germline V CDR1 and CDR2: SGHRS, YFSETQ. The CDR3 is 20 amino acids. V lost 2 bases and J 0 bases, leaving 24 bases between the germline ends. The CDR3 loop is CASSFELAGERGLAKNIQYF. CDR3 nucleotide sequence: TGCGCCAGCAGCTTTGAACTCGCGGGGGAGAGGGGGCTAGCCAAAAACATTCAGTACTTC.

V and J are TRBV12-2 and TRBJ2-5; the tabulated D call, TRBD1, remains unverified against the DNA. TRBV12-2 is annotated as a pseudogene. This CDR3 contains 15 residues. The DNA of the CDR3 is TGTGCAAGTCGCTTAGCGGGGCCAGAAGAAGAGACCCAGTACTTC. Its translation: CASRLAGPEEETQYF.

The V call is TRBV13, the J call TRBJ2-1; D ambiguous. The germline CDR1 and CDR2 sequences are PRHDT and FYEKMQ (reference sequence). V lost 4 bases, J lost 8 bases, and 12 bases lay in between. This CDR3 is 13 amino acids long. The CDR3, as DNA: TGTGCCAGCAGCTCCCGGACCACCCATGAGCAGTTCTTC. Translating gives CASSSRTTHEQFF.

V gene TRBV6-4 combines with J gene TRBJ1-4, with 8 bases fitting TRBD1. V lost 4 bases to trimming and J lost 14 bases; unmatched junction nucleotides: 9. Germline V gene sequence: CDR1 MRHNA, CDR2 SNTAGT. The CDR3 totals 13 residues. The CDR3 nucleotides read TGTGCCAGCAGTGGCCATCTACGGGACAGGCTGTTTTTT. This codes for CASSGHLRDRLFF.

The CDR3 protein is CASSVNSGSPLHF. As DNA, the CDR3 is TGTGCCAGCAGCGTTAATTCCGGTTCACCCCTCCACTTT. This chain joins TRBV9 and TRBJ1-6, with no clear D. The CDR3 contains 13 residues. Germline V lookup: CDR1 SGDLS, CDR2 YYNGEE. The germline V and J ends were trimmed by 2 bases and 9 bases, with 9 bases remaining between them.

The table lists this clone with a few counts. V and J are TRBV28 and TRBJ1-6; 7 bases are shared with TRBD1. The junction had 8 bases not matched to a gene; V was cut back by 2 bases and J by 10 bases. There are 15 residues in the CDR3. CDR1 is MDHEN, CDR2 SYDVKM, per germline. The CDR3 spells CASSLTGRGRSPLHF. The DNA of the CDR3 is TGTGCCAGCAGTTTAACCGGCAGGGGGAGGTCACCCCTCCACTTT. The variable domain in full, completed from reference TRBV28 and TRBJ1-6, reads DVKVTQSSRYLVKRTGEKVFLECVQDMDHENMFWYRQDPGLGLRLIYFSYDVKMKEKGDIPEGYSVSREKKERFSLILESASTNQTSMYLCASSLTGRGRSPLHFGNGTRLTVT.

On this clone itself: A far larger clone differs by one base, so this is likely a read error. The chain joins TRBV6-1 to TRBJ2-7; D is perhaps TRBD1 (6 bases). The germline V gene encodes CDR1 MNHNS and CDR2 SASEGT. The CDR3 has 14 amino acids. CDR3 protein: CASSEGDTSYGQYF. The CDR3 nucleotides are TGTGCCAGCAGTGAAGGGGACACCTCCTACGGGCAGTACTTC.

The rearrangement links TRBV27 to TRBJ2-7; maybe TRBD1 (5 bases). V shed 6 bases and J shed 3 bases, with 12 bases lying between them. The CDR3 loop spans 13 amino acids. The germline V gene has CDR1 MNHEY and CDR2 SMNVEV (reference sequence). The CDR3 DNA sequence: TGTGCCAGCAGCCCAGGGTTGGACTACGAGCAGTACTTC. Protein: CASSPGLDYEQYF.

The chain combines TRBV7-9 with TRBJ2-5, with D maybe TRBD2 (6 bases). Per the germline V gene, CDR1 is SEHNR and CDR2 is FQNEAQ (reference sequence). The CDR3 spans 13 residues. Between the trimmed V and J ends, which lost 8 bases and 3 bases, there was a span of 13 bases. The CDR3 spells CASDRLGEETQYF. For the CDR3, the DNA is TGTGCCAGCGATCGACTAGGGGAAGAGACCCAGTACTTC.

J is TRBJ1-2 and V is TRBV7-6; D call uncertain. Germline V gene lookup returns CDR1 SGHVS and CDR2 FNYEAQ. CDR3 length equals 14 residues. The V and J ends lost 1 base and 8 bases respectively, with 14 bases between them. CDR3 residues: CASSLEVWGTGYTF. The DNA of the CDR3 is TGTGCCAGCAGCTTAGAAGTCTGGGGAACCGGCTACACCTTC.

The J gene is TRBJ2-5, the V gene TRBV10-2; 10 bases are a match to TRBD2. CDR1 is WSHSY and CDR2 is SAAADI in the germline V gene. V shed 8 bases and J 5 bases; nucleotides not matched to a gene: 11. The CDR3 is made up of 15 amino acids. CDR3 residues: CASEGGLAGDETQYF. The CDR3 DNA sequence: TGCGCCAGCGAGGGGGGGCTAGCGGGGGACGAGACCCAGTACTTC.

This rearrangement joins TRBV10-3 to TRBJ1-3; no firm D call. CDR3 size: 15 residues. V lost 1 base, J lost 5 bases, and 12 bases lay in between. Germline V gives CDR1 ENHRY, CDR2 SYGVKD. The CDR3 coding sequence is TGTGCCATCAGTGAGTTCGGCAGCCTTCGAAACACCATATATTTT. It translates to CAISEFGSLRNTIYF.

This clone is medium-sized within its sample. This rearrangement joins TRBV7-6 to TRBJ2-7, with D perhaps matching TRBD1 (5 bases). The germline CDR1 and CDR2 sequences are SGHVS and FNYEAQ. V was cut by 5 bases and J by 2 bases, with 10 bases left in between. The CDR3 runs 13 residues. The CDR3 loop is CASSQQDPYEQYF. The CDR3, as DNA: TGTGCCAGCAGCCAACAGGACCCCTACGAGCAGTACTTC.

CDR3 residues: CASSQHPPYGYTF. The DNA of the CDR3 is TGTGCCAGCTCACAACACCCCCCCTATGGCTACACCTTC. The V call is TRBV18, the J call TRBJ1-2, with D hard to call. The CDR3 is 13 residues long. Trimming took 4 bases from V and 4 from J, leaving 10 bases between them. Looked up from germline, CDR1 is KGHSH and CDR2 is LQKENI.

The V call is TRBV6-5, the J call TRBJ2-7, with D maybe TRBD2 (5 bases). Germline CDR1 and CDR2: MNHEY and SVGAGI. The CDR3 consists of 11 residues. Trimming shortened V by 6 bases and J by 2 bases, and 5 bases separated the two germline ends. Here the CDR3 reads CASREAYEQYF. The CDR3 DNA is TGTGCCAGCAGGGAGGCCTACGAGCAGTACTTC.